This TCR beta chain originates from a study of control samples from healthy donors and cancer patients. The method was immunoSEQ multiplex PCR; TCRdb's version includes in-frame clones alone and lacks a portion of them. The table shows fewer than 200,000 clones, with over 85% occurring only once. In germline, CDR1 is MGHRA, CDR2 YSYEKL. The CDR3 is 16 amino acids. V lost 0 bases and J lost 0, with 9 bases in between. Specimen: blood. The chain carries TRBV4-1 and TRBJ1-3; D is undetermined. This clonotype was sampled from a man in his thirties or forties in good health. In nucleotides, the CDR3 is TGCGCCAGCAGCCAAGAGAGACGCATCTCTGGAAACACCATATATTTT. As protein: CASSQERRISGNTIYF.